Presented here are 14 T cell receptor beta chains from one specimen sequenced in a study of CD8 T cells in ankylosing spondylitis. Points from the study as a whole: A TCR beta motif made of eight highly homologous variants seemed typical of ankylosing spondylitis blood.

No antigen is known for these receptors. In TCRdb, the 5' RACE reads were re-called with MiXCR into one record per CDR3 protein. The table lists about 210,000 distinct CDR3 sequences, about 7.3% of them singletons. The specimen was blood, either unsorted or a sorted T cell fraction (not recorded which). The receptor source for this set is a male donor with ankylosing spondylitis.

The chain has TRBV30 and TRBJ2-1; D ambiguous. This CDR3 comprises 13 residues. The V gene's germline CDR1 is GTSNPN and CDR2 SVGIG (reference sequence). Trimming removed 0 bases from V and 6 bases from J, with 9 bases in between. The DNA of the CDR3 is TGTGCCTGGAGTGTACGGCATATCAATGAGCAGTTCTTC. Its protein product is CAWSVRHINEQFF. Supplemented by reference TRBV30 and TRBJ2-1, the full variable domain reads SQTIHQWPATLVQPVGSPLSLECTVEGTSNPNLYWYRQAAGRGLQLLFYSVGIGQISSEVPQNLSASRPQDRQFILSSKKLLLSDSGFYLCAWSVRHINEQFFGPGTRLTVL.

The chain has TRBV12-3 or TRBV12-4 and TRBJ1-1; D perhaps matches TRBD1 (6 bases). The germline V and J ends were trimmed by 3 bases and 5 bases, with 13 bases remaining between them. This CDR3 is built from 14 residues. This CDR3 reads CASSLGGALTEAFF. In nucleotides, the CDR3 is TGTGCCAGCAGTTTGGGGGGGGCGCTTACTGAAGCTTTCTTT.

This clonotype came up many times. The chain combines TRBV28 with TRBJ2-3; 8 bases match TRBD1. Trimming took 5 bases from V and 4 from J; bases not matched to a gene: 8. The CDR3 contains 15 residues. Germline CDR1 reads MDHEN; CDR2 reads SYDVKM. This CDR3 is CASSPTGTGPDTQYF. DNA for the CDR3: TGTGCCAGCAGTCCAACCGGGACAGGTCCAGATACGCAGTATTTT.

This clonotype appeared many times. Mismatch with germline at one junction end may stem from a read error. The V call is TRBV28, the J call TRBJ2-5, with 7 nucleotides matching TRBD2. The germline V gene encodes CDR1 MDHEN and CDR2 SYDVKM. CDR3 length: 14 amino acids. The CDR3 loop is CASSLFGLADPVAF. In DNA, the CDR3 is TGTGCCAGCAGTTTATTTGGCCTAGCGGACCCCGTGGCCTTC.

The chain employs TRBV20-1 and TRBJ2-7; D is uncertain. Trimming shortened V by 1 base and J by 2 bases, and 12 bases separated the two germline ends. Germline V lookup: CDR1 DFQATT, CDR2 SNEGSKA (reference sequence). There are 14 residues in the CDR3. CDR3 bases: TGCAGTGCTAGAGCCGGGCTCGCGACCTACGAGCAGTACTTC. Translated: CSARAGLATYEQYF.

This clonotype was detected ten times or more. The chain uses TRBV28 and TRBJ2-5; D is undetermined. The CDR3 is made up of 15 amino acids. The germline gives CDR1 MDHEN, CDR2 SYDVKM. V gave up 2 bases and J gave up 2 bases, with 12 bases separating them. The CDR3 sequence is CASSLVGALQETQYF. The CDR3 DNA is TGTGCCAGCAGTTTAGTCGGTGCCTTACAAGAGACCCAGTACTTC.

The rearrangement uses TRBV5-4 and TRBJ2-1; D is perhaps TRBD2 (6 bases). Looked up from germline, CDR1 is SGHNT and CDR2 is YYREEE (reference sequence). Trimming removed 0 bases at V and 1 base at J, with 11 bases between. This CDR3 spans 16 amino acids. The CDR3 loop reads CASSLDWGRSYNEQFF. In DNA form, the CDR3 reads TGTGCCAGCAGCTTGGATTGGGGGAGGTCCTACAATGAGCAGTTCTTC.

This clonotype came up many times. CDR3 amino acids: CASNQGSDEQYF. CDR3 DNA sequence: TGTGCCAGCAATCAGGGTAGCGACGAGCAGTACTTC. The gene calls are TRBV28 and TRBJ2-7; D tentatively reads TRBD1 or TRBD2 (5 bases each). The CDR3 consists of 12 residues. Looked up from germline, CDR1 is MDHEN and CDR2 is SYDVKM. V was trimmed by 7 bases and J by 5 bases, leaving 12 bases between them.

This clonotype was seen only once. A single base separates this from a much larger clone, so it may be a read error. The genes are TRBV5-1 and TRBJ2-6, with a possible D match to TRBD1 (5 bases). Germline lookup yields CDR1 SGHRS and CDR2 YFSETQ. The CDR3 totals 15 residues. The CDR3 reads CSSSLDSSGANVLTF. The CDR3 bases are TGCTCCAGTTCACTCGACAGCTCTGGGGCCAACGTCCTGACTTTC.

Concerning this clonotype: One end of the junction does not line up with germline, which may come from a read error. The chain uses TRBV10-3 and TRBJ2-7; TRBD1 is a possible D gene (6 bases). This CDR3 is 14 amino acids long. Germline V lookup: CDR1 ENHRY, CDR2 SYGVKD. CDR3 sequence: CAISEDRTSDEQYF. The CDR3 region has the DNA TGTGCCATCAGTGAAGACAGGACCTCCGACGAGCAGTACTTC.

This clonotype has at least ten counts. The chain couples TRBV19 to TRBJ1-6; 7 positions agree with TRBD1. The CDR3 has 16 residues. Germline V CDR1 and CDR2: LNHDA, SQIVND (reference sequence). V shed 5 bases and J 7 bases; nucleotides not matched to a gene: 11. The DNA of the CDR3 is TGTGCCAGTAGTCCAACACAGGGGCTCGGCAATTCACCCCTCCACTTT. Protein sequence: CASSPTQGLGNSPLHF.

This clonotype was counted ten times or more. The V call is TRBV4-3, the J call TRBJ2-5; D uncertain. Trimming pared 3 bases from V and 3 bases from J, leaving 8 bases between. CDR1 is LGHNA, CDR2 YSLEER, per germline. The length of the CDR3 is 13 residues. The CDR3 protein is CASSQDGEETQYF. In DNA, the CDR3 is TGCGCCAGCAGCCAGGATGGGGAAGAGACCCAGTACTTC.

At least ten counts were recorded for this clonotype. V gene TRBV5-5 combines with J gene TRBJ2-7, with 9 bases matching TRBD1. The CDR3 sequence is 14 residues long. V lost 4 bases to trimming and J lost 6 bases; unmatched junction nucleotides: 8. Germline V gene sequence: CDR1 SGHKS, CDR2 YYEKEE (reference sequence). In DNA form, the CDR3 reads TGTGCCAGCAGCATAGGGACAGGGTACTTCGAGCAGTACTTC. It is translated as CASSIGTGYFEQYF.

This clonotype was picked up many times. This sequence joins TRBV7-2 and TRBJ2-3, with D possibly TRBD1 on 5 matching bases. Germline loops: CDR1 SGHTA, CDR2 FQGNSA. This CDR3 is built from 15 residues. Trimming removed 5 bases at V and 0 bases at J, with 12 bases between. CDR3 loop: CASSQDNLSTDTQYF. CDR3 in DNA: TGTGCCAGCAGCCAGGACAATTTGAGCACAGATACGCAGTATTTT.